The entry below describes one T cell receptor beta chain. Its target is unknown. This entry belongs to a study of shared clonotypes between healthy human individuals. Looking at the study overall: There were three CD4 naive, three CD4 memory, two CD8 naive and one CD8 memory plates per donor.

Germline assignment: CDR1 SGHRS and CDR2 YFSETQ. CDR3 length: 17 residues. The ends lost 4 bases at V and 3 bases at J; junction bases unmatched: 16. Sorted-subset replicate PCR reactions were performed with 150 to 200 ng DNA, corresponding to 25,000 to 35,000 T cell genomes. TCRdb keeps only in-frame clones here, not all; method: immunoSEQ multiplex PCR. Here the sample spans more than 150,000 clones, around 63% being singletons. Study-wide findings and caveats: All-four-donor shared clonotypes had higher generation probabilities than non-shared clonotypes did.

This rearrangement joins TRBV5-1 to TRBJ2-7, with 7 bases aligning to TRBD2. The sequencing input was memory CD4+ T cells sorted from blood. Indicated subset: CD45RA-negative fraction. This TCR came from a man younger than 45 in good health. This CDR3 is CASSPRVGGSGGYEQYF. In DNA form, the CDR3 reads TGCGCCAGCAGCCCCCGAGTGGGCGGGAGTGGTGGCTACGAGCAGTACTTC.